This T cell receptor (beta chain) came from a study of shared clonotypes between healthy human individuals. Study-wide points: Across a handful of donors, naive CD4 shared around 5.1%, naive CD8 approximately 3.5%, memory CD4 approximately 2.5%, memory CD8 around 0.36%. Non-shared clonotypes were found to have lower generation probabilities than the clonotypes that were shared by all four of the sorted-subset donors. Large sequencing depth failed to make sorted-subset sequencing complete, rarefaction showed.

The CDR3 extends over 15 amino acids. CDR1 and CDR2 from the germline V gene are SGHNT and YYREEE (reference sequence). The ends lost 4 bases at V and 2 bases at J; junction bases unmatched: 6. Assay used: immunoSEQ multiplex PCR; TCRdb lists only in-frame clones, some missing. The sample has 800,000 to 1,200,000 clones, 75% to 85% seen once; the top ten hold under 0.65%. A CD45RA+ naive subset and a CD45RA-negative memory subset were split from CD4+ cells. About this clone: Its target is not known.

V and J are TRBV5-4 and TRBJ1-1; 9 nucleotides align to TRBD1. The source is a man in his late teens or twenties in good health. Some clones in this sample may be carry-over from other donors' samples. The sequenced sample consisted of memory CD4+ T cells from PBMCs. Subset reported: CD45RA-negative fraction. CDR3 protein: CASSDMDRGNTEAFF. CDR3 in DNA: TGTGCCAGCAGCGATATGGACAGGGGCAACACTGAAGCTTTCTTT.